The present T cell receptor (beta chain) was sequenced within a study of blood T cell repertoires in COVID-19. Study background: Specimens from acute and convalescent COVID-19 originated in the United States, Italy and Spain.

In germline, CDR1 is SGHAT, CDR2 FQNNGV. V shed 5 bases and J shed 1 base, with 9 bases lying between them. CDR3 length: 13 amino acids. Sequencing used immunoSEQ multiplex PCR; TCRdb keeps in-frame clones, though not all of them. The data contain around 280,000 clones, around 90% of them seen just once; the ten biggest clones take up less than 2%. In this sample, this clone turned up a few times. Adults between roughly 18 and 100 years of age took part from more than 20 US areas. Assignments of participants to cohorts depended upon their own reported clinical history. Sequencing was performed on PBMCs or T cells enriched from blood (not recorded which). This chain connects TRBV11-2 to TRBJ2-7, with D uncertain. The TCR was taken from a woman aged 18-35 years with acute COVID-19. The CDR3 DNA reads TGTGCCAGCAGCGTAGCCACTTCCTACGAGCAGTACTTC. It translates to CASSVATSYEQYF. The whole variable domain, remainder taken from reference TRBV11-2 and TRBJ2-7, is EAGVAQSPRYKIIEKRQSVAFWCNPISGHATLYWYQQILGQGPKLLIQFQNNGVVDDSQLPKDRFSAERLKGVDSTLKIQPAKLEDSAVYLCASSVATSYEQYFGPGTRLTVT.